The entry below gives a single T cell receptor (beta chain) sequence along with its context. This clone was recorded once. The antigen it recognizes is unknown. Base quality data are lacking; no much larger clone is found one base away. The data were obtained in a study of control samples from healthy donors and cancer patients (dated by TCRdb to 2018 to 2021). Receptor libraries were prepared by the immunoSEQ multiplex PCR assay. The table comes from immuneACCESS by way of TCRdb, which keeps in-frame sequences with V and J called. Part of the clones is missing from these tables; in studies checked, under half for an unresolved V gene and the rest for unknown reasons. Across this sample there are roughly 80,000 clones, with 85% to 90% seen only once. Over 1.5% of the sample comes from the top ten. As encoded in the germline V gene (reference sequence), CDR1 is LNHDA while CDR2 is SQIVND. V lost 3 bases and J lost 0 bases, and the count of bases not matched to a germline gene is 7. The CDR3 measures 19 amino acids from cysteine to phenylalanine. The DNA shown is the 57-base CDR3, in frame from base 1.

This receptor was identified in a woman aged 55-70 years with head and neck cancer. The sequencing input was PBMCs. The V gene is TRBV19 and the J gene is TRBJ2-1, with TRBD2 identical over 14 junction bases. The nucleotides are TGTGCCAGTAGTATTTGGGGACTAGCGGGAGATCGCTCCTACAATGAGCAGTTCTTC. The translation is CASSIWGLAGDRSYNEQFF.